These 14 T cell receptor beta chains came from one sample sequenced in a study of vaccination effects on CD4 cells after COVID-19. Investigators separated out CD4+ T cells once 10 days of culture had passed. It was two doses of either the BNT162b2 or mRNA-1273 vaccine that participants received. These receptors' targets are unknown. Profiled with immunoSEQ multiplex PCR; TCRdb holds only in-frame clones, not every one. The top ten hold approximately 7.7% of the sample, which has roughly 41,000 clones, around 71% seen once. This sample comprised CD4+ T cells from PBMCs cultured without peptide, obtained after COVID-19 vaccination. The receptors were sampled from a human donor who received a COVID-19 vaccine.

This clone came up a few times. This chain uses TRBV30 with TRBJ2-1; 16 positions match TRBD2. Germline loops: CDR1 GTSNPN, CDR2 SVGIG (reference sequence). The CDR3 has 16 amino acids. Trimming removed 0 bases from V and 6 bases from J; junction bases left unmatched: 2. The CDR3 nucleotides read TGTGCCTGGAGTGTGGGGACTAGCGGGGGGGGCAATGAGCAGTTCTTC. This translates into CAWSVGTSGGGNEQFF. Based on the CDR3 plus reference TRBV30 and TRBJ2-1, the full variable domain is SQTIHQWPATLVQPVGSPLSLECTVEGTSNPNLYWYRQAAGRGLQLLFYSVGIGQISSEVPQNLSASRPQDRQFILSSKKLLLSDSGFYLCAWSVGTSGGGNEQFFGPGTRLTVL.

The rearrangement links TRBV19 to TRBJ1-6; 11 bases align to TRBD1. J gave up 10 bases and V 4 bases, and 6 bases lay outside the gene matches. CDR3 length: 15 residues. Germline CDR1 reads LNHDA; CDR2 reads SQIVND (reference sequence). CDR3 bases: TGTGCCAGTAGTACTGGGACAGGGGGTTGGTCACCCCTCCACTTT. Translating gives CASSTGTGGWSPLHF.

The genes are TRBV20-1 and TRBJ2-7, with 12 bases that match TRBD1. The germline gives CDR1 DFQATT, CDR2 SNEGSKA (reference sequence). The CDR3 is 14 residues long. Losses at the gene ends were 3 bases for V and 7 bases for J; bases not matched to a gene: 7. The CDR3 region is CSASAGQGASEQYF. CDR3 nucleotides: TGCAGTGCTAGTGCGGGACAGGGGGCTAGTGAGCAGTACTTC.

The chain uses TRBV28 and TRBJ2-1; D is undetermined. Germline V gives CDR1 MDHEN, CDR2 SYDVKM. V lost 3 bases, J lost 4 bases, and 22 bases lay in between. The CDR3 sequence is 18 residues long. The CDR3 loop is CASSFKVLQKKSYNEQFF. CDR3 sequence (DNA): TGTGCCAGCAGTTTCAAGGTTCTCCAAAAAAAGTCTTACAATGAGCAGTTCTTC.

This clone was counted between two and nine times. The CDR3 nucleotides read TGTGCCAGCAGCCAAGGCAGGGGGCATCAGCCCCAGCATTTT. Translated, it gives CASSQGRGHQPQHF. This chain links TRBV3-1 (or the pseudogene TRBV3-2) with TRBJ1-5; TRBD1 aligns across 8 bases. Germline assignment: CDR1 LGHDT and CDR2 YNNKEL (reference sequence). The CDR3 has 14 residues. V lost 1 base and J lost 5; bases outside the gene matches: 1.

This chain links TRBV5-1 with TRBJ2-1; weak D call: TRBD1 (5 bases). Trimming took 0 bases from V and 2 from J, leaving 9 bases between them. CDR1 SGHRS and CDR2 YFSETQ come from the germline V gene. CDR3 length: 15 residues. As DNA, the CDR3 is TGCGCCAGCAGCTTGGGACAGTTACCCTACAATGAGCAGTTCTTC. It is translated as CASSLGQLPYNEQFF.

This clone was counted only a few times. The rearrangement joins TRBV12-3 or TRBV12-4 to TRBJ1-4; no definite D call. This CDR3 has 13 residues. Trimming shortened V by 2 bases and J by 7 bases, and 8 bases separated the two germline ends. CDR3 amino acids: CASSLNPGEKLFF. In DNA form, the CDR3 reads TGTGCCAGCAGTTTAAACCCAGGTGAAAAACTGTTTTTT.

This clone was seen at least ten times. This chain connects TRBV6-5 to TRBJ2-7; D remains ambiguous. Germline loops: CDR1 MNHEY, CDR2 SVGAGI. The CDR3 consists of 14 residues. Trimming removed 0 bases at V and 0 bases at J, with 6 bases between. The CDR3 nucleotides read TGTGCCAGCAGTTACTCGTCCAGCTCCTACGAGCAGTACTTC. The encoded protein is CASSYSSSSYEQYF.

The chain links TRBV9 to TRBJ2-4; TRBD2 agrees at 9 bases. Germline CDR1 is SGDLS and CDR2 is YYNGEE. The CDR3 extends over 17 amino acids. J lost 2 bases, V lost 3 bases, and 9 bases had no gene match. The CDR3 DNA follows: TGTGCCAGCAGCGCCCGTTTGGCGGGGGGGTCCAAAAACATTCAGTACTTC. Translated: CASSARLAGGSKNIQYF.

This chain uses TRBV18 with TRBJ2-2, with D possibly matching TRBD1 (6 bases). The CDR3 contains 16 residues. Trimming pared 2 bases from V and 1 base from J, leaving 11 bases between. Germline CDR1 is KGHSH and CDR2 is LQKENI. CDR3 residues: CASSPARGLNTGELFF. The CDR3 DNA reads TGTGCCAGCTCACCAGCCAGGGGCTTGAACACCGGGGAGCTGTTTTTT.

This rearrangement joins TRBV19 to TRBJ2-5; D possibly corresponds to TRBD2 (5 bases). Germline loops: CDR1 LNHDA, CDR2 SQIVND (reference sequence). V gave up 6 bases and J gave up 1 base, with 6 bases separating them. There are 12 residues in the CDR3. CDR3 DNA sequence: TGTGCCAGTAGGGCGGGCCAAGAGACCCAGTACTTC. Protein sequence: CASRAGQETQYF. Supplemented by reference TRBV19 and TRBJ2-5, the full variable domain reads DGGITQSPKYLFRKEGQNVTLSCEQNLNHDAMYWYRQDPGQGLRLIYYSQIVNDFQKGDIAEGYSVSREKKESFPLTVTSAQKNPTAFYLCASRAGQETQYFGPGTRLLVL.

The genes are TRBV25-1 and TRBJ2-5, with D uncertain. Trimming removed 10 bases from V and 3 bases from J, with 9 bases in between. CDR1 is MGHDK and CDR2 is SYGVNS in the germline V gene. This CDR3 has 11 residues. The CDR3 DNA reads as TGTGCCACCAGACGAGAAGAGACCCAGTACTTC. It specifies CATRREETQYF.

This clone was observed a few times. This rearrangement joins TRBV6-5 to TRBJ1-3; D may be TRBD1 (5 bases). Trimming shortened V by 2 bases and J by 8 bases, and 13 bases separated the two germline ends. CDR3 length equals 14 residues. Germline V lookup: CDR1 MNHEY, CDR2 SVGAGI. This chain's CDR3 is CASSYRGGGYTIYF. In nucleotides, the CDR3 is TGTGCCAGCAGTTACAGGGGAGGAGGATACACCATATATTTT.

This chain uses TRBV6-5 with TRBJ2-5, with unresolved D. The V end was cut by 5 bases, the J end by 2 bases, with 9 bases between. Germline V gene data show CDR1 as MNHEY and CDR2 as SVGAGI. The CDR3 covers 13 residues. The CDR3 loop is CASSQVIQETQYF. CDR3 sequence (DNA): TGTGCCAGCAGTCAGGTGATTCAAGAGACCCAGTACTTC.